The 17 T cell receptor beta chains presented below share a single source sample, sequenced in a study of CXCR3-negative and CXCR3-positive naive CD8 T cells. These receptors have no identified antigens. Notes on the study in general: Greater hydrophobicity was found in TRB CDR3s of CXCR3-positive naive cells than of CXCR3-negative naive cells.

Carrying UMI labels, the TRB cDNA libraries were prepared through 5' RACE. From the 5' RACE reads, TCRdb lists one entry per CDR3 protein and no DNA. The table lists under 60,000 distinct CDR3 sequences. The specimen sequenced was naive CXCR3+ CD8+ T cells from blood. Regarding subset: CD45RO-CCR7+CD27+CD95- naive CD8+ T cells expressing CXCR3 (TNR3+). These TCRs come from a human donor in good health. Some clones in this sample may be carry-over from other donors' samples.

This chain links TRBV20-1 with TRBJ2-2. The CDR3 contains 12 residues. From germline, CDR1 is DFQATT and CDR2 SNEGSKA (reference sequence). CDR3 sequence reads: CSAIRHTGELFF.

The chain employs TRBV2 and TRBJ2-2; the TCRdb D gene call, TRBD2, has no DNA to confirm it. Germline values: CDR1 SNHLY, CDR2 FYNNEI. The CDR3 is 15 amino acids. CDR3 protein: CASSGELASTGELFF.

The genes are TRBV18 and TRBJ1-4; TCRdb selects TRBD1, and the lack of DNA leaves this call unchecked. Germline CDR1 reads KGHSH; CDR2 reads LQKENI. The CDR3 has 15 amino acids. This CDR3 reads CASSSPGQPNEKLFF.

This CDR3 is CASSPPAAGTSYEQYF. This rearrangement joins TRBV18 to TRBJ2-7. The germline V gene encodes CDR1 KGHSH and CDR2 LQKENI. The CDR3 is 16 residues long.

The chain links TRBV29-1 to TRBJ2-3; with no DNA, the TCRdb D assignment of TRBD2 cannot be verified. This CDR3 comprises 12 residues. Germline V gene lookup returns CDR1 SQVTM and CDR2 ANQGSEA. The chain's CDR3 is CSSLAGPDTQYF.

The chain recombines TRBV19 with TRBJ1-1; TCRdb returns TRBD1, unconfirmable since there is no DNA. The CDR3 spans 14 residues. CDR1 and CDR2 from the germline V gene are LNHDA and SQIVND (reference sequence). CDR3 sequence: CASRQGLGYTEAFF.

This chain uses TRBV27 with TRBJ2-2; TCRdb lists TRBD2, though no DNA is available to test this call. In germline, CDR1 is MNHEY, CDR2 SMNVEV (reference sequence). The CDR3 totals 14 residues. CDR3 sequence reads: CATSGGSNTGELFF.

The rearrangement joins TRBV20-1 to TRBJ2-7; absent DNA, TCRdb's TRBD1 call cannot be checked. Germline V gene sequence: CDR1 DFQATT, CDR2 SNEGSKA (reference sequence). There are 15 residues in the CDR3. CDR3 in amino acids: CSAGLWASGSYEQYF.

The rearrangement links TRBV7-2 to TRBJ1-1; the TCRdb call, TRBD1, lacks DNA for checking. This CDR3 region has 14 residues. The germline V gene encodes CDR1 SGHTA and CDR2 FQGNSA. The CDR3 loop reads CASSLGGLRFEAFF.

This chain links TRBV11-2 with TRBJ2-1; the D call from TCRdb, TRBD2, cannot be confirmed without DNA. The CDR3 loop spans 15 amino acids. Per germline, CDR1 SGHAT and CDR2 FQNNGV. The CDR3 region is CASSPGLAAINEQFF.

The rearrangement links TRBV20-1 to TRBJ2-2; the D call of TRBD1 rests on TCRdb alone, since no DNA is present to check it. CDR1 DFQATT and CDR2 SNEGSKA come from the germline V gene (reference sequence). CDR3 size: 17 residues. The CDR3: CSARDWDRGRDTGELFF.

CDR3: CASSKARGRRWTEAFF. The gene calls are TRBV21-1 and TRBJ1-1; TCRdb picks TRBD1, but there is no DNA to check that call. TRBV21-1 is given as a pseudogene. The CDR3 runs 16 residues.

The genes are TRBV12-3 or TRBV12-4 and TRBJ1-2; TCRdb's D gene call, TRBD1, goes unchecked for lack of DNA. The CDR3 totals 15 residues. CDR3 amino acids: CASSTGTGGAYGYTF.

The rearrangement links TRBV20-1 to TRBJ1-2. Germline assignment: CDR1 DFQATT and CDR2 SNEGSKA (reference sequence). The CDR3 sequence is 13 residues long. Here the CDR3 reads CSARRIEDYGYTF.

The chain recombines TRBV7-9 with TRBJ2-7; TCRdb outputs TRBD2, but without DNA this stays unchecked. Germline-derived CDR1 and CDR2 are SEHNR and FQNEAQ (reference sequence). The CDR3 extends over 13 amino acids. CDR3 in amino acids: CASSPGLLYEQYF.

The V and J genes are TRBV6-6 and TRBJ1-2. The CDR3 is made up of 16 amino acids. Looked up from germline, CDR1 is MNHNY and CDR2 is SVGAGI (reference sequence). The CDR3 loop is CASRVPGQVRPYGYTF.

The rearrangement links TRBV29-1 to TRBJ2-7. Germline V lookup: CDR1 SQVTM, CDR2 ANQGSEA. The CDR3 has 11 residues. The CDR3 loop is CSVEDNGEQYF.